The sequence of this T cell receptor beta chain was determined in a study of T-cell memory formation after mild COVID-19. This CDR3 is built from 14 residues. Trimming removed 5 bases from V and 3 bases from J; junction bases left unmatched: 4. Each CDR3 protein gets one entry after TCRdb re-called the 5' RACE reads with MiXCR. Of 550,000 to 600,000 distinct CDR3 sequences in the sample, around 16% were seen once. This clonotype turned up a few times. The chain has TRBV12-3 or TRBV12-4 and TRBJ2-1; 7 bases are shared with TRBD1. The source of this sequence is an adult woman who had mild COVID-19 (a few samples of this study predate the infection). Cell type and time point are not known. The sample consisted of PBMCs or a T cell subset sorted from them (not recorded which). Written as DNA, the CDR3 is TGTGCCAGCAGTCGACAGGGAGTCTACAATGAGCAGTTCTTC. Amino acid sequence: CASSRQGVYNEQFF.